The 4 T cell receptor beta chains presented below share a single source sample, sequenced in a study of CD8 T cell repertoires and HIV-1 epitope variants. Their antigen targets remain unknown. Assay: immunoSEQ multiplex PCR; the TCRdb copy retains only in-frame clones and omits some. The table lists about 2,600 clones, under 75% of them singletons. Sequenced input: cultured CD8+ T cells derived from PBMCs. The receptor source for this set is a male donor with HIV.

V is TRBV2 and J is TRBJ1-1, with 10 bases fitting TRBD1. The CDR3 runs 18 residues. The V and J ends lost 4 bases and 4 bases, in that order; junction bases with no gene match: 15. Per the germline V gene, CDR1 is SNHLY and CDR2 is FYNNEI. The CDR3 sequence: CASSAVGQGNLFSTEAFF. In DNA, the CDR3 is TGTGCCAGCAGTGCGGTGGGACAGGGGAATCTTTTTAGCACTGAAGCTTTCTTT.

This clone was observed once. The rearrangement links TRBV28 to TRBJ2-7; the D gene could be TRBD1 or TRBD2 (6 bases each). V gave up 7 bases and J gave up 2 bases, with 18 bases separating them. Germline CDR1 is MDHEN and CDR2 is SYDVKM. This CDR3 spans 15 amino acids. The CDR3 DNA reads TGTGCCAGCACCAAGGGGTGGGGGGCCGCCTACGAGCAGTACTTC. It is translated as CASTKGWGAAYEQYF.

This chain connects TRBV6-5 to TRBJ2-3, with 9 positions matching TRBD1. The CDR3 runs to 15 residues. From germline, CDR1 is MNHEY and CDR2 SVGAGI. The V segment lost 10 bases and the J segment 7 bases; nucleotides outside the gene matches: 15. Here the CDR3 reads CATQNRGPIYYTQYF. The CDR3 DNA is TGTGCCACCCAAAACAGGGGGCCGATATACTATACGCAGTATTTT.

The genes are TRBV21-1 and TRBJ2-7; the DNA was not used to check the table's D call, TRBD2. TRBV21-1 is classified as a pseudogene. This CDR3 has 16 residues. The CDR3 spells CASSKLSQRETHEQYF. CDR3 sequence (DNA): TGTGCCAGCAGCAAGTTGTCCCAGCGGGAGACCCACGAGCAGTACTTC.